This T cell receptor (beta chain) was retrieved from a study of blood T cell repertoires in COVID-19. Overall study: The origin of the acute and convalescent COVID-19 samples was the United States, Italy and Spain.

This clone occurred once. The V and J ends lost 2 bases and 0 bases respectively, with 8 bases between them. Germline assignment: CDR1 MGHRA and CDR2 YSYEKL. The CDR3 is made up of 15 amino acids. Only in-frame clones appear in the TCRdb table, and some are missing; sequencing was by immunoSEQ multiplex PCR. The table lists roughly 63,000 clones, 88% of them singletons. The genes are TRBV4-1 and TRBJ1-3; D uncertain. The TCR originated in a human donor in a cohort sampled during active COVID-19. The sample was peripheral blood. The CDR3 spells CASSQLTDSGNTIYF. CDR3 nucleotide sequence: TGCGCCAGCAGCCAATTGACTGACTCTGGAAACACCATATATTTT.